This is a list of T cell receptor beta chains from one sample in a study of blood T cell repertoires in COVID-19. Sequencing was performed with immunoSEQ multiplex PCR; in TCRdb, only in-frame clones are kept and a portion is missing. The top ten hold over 2% of the sample, which has fewer than 350,000 clones, approximately 85% seen once. Sequencing was carried out using PBMCs or T cells enriched from blood (not recorded which). The receptors were gathered from a man aged 25 to 40 who had recovered from COVID-19. Both conserved end residues are part of each CDR3. Each record gives: clone size, CDR3 length, D gene, V gene, J gene, CDR3 protein, CDR3 DNA. The D gene is left open where the match is weak. Not every row has a clone size; where given, it reads once, few, many or a size class.

clone_size: NA; cdr3_length: 13; d_call: NA; v_call: TRBV21-1; j_call: TRBJ2-3; cdr3_aa: CASRKTTGDTQYF; cdr3_nt: TGTGCCAGCAGGAAAACGACTGGAGATACGCAGTATTTT
clone_size: NA; cdr3_length: 14; d_call: NA; v_call: TRBV4-2; j_call: TRBJ1-5; cdr3_aa: CASSQDLGVQPQHF; cdr3_nt: TGTGCCAGCAGCCAAGATCTAGGGGTTCAGCCCCAGCATTTT
clone_size: NA; cdr3_length: 15; d_call: NA; v_call: TRBV7-9; j_call: TRBJ1-2; cdr3_aa: CASSLGQSNLYGYTF; cdr3_nt: TGTGCCAGCAGCTTAGGACAGTCCAATCTCTATGGCTACACCTTC
clone_size: NA; cdr3_length: 17; d_call: TRBD2; v_call: TRBV9; j_call: TRBJ2-5; cdr3_aa: CASSGGATSGDPKTQYF; cdr3_nt: TGTGCCAGCAGCGGAGGCGCGACTAGCGGGGACCCCAAGACCCAGTACTTC
clone_size: NA; cdr3_length: 15; d_call: NA; v_call: TRBV6-5; j_call: TRBJ2-1; cdr3_aa: CASSFSKSSYNEQFF; cdr3_nt: TGTGCCAGCAGTTTTAGCAAGAGCTCCTACAATGAGCAGTTCTTC
clone_size: NA; cdr3_length: 11; d_call: NA; v_call: TRBV29-1; j_call: TRBJ2-7; cdr3_aa: CSVAKGFEQYF; cdr3_nt: TGCAGCGTTGCGAAGGGGTTCGAGCAGTACTTC
clone_size: NA; cdr3_length: 16; d_call: TRBD2; v_call: TRBV28; j_call: TRBJ2-3; cdr3_aa: CASRLTSGGNTDTQYF; cdr3_nt: TGTGCCAGCAGACTAACTAGCGGGGGAAACACAGATACGCAGTATTTT
clone_size: NA; cdr3_length: 17; d_call: TRBD1; v_call: TRBV7-9; j_call: TRBJ1-4; cdr3_aa: CASSHKPGGATNEKLFF; cdr3_nt: TGTGCCAGCAGCCACAAACCAGGGGGTGCAACTAATGAAAAACTGTTTTTT
clone_size: NA; cdr3_length: 16; d_call: NA; v_call: TRBV19; j_call: TRBJ1-1; cdr3_aa: CASSRQALVRNTEAFF; cdr3_nt: TGTGCCAGTAGTAGACAGGCCCTTGTGAGGAACACTGAAGCTTTCTTT
clone_size: once; cdr3_length: 14; d_call: TRBD2; v_call: TRBV6-1; j_call: TRBJ2-5; cdr3_aa: CASSVAGLQETQYF; cdr3_nt: TGTGCCAGCAGTGTAGCGGGACTTCAAGAGACCCAGTACTTC
clone_size: NA; cdr3_length: 15; d_call: NA; v_call: TRBV7-9; j_call: TRBJ1-2; cdr3_aa: CASSRGTRGNYGYTF; cdr3_nt: TGTGCCAGCAGCCGAGGGACGCGGGGCAACTATGGCTACACCTTC
clone_size: NA; cdr3_length: 14; d_call: TRBD1; v_call: TRBV5-1; j_call: TRBJ1-5; cdr3_aa: CASSLGTEHQPQHF; cdr3_nt: TGCGCCAGCAGCTTAGGGACAGAACATCAGCCCCAGCATTTT
clone_size: NA; cdr3_length: 14; d_call: NA; v_call: TRBV5-5; j_call: TRBJ1-3; cdr3_aa: CASSLTVSGNTIYF; cdr3_nt: TGTGCCAGCAGCTTGACAGTCTCTGGAAACACCATATATTTT
clone_size: once; cdr3_length: 15; d_call: NA; v_call: TRBV6-6; j_call: TRBJ1-1; cdr3_aa: CASSYLGGGGTEAFF; cdr3_nt: TGTGCCAGCAGTTACCTTGGGGGCGGAGGAACTGAAGCTTTCTTT
clone_size: NA; cdr3_length: 13; d_call: TRBD1; v_call: TRBV28; j_call: TRBJ2-7; cdr3_aa: CASNPGQGNEQYF; cdr3_nt: TGTGCCAGCAATCCGGGACAGGGAAACGAGCAGTACTTC
clone_size: NA; cdr3_length: 14; d_call: TRBD1; v_call: TRBV7-2; j_call: TRBJ1-6; cdr3_aa: CASSLAGGGSPLHF; cdr3_nt: TGTGCCAGCAGCTTAGCAGGGGGCGGTTCACCCCTCCACTTT
clone_size: NA; cdr3_length: 16; d_call: NA; v_call: TRBV6-4; j_call: TRBJ2-1; cdr3_aa: CASSPRAASSYNEQFF; cdr3_nt: TGTGCCAGCAGTCCCAGGGCCGCTAGCTCCTACAATGAGCAGTTCTTC
clone_size: NA; cdr3_length: 12; d_call: NA; v_call: TRBV30; j_call: TRBJ1-1; cdr3_aa: CAWSAGGTEAFF; cdr3_nt: TGTGCCTGGAGTGCGGGAGGAACTGAAGCTTTCTTT
clone_size: NA; cdr3_length: 12; d_call: NA; v_call: TRBV29-1; j_call: TRBJ1-2; cdr3_aa: CSVTSGYYGYTF; cdr3_nt: TGCAGCGTAACCTCAGGGTACTATGGCTACACCTTC
clone_size: NA; cdr3_length: 15; d_call: TRBD1; v_call: TRBV5-1; j_call: TRBJ2-5; cdr3_aa: CASSSGTGDQETQYF; cdr3_nt: TGCGCCAGCAGCTCCGGGACAGGGGACCAAGAGACCCAGTACTTC
clone_size: few; cdr3_length: 18; d_call: TRBD1; v_call: TRBV5-6; j_call: TRBJ2-3; cdr3_aa: CASSPGQGARGHRDTQYF; cdr3_nt: TGTGCCAGCAGCCCGGGACAGGGGGCTAGGGGGCATAGAGATACGCAGTATTTT
clone_size: NA; cdr3_length: 15; d_call: NA; v_call: TRBV7-6; j_call: TRBJ2-5; cdr3_aa: CASSYPYRSGETQYF; cdr3_nt: TGTGCCAGCAGCTACCCCTATAGGTCAGGGGAGACCCAGTACTTC
clone_size: NA; cdr3_length: 17; d_call: NA; v_call: TRBV11-2; j_call: TRBJ1-5; cdr3_aa: CASSLGPQQGTRWPQHF; cdr3_nt: TGTGCCAGCAGCTTAGGGCCGCAACAGGGAACCCGGTGGCCCCAGCATTTT
clone_size: NA; cdr3_length: 15; d_call: TRBD1; v_call: TRBV6-5; j_call: TRBJ1-2; cdr3_aa: CASTLQDRGFYGYTF; cdr3_nt: TGTGCCAGCACCCTGCAGGACAGGGGATTCTATGGCTACACCTTC
clone_size: NA; cdr3_length: 15; d_call: TRBD1; v_call: TRBV2; j_call: TRBJ1-4; cdr3_aa: CASSEVRGRPEKLFF; cdr3_nt: TGTGCCAGCAGTGAAGTTAGGGGGCGTCCTGAAAAACTGTTTTTT
clone_size: NA; cdr3_length: 14; d_call: NA; v_call: TRBV9; j_call: TRBJ2-1; cdr3_aa: CASSVDGGLGEQFF; cdr3_nt: TGTGCCAGCAGCGTAGATGGGGGCTTGGGTGAGCAGTTCTTC
clone_size: NA; cdr3_length: 14; d_call: TRBD2; v_call: TRBV7-8; j_call: TRBJ2-7; cdr3_aa: CASSLVGGTYEQYF; cdr3_nt: TGTGCCAGCAGCTTAGTGGGGGGGACCTACGAGCAGTACTTC
clone_size: NA; cdr3_length: 15; d_call: TRBD2; v_call: TRBV15; j_call: TRBJ2-5; cdr3_aa: CATSRVLAAQETQYF; cdr3_nt: TGTGCCACCAGCAGAGTACTAGCGGCACAAGAGACCCAGTACTTC
clone_size: NA; cdr3_length: 13; d_call: NA; v_call: TRBV9; j_call: TRBJ1-2; cdr3_aa: CASSETAYYGYTF; cdr3_nt: TGTGCCAGCAGCGAAACAGCTTACTATGGCTACACCTTC
clone_size: few; cdr3_length: 13; d_call: TRBD2; v_call: TRBV24-1; j_call: TRBJ2-3; cdr3_aa: CATSDLSLAGMYF; cdr3_nt: TGTGCCACCAGTGATTTATCACTAGCGGGGATGTATTTT
clone_size: NA; cdr3_length: 14; d_call: NA; v_call: TRBV5-5; j_call: TRBJ2-7; cdr3_aa: CASSILGDSYEQYF; cdr3_nt: TGTGCCAGCAGCATCTTAGGGGACTCCTACGAGCAGTACTTC
clone_size: NA; cdr3_length: 15; d_call: TRBD1; v_call: TRBV7-2; j_call: TRBJ1-3; cdr3_aa: CASSLGGQGGDTIYF; cdr3_nt: TGTGCCAGCAGCTTGGGGGGACAGGGCGGCGACACCATATATTTT
clone_size: NA; cdr3_length: 12; d_call: NA; v_call: TRBV12-3/TRBV12-4; j_call: TRBJ2-3; cdr3_aa: CASSRGADTQYF; cdr3_nt: TGTGCCAGCAGTAGAGGAGCAGATACGCAGTATTTT
clone_size: few; cdr3_length: 16; d_call: TRBD1; v_call: TRBV18; j_call: TRBJ1-2; cdr3_aa: CASSLTRDRGNKGYTF; cdr3_nt: TGTGCCAGCTCACTAACCCGGGACAGGGGGAATAAAGGCTACACCTTC
clone_size: NA; cdr3_length: 15; d_call: TRBD2; v_call: TRBV7-2; j_call: TRBJ2-1; cdr3_aa: CASSLGASGGGEQFF; cdr3_nt: TGTGCCAGCAGCTTAGGAGCTAGCGGGGGGGGTGAGCAGTTCTTC